Each of the 2 T cell receptor beta chains below was sequenced from the same sample in a study of shared clonotypes between healthy human individuals. Terminally differentiated effector memory CD45RA+ cells were excluded by CCR7 positive selection of CD45RO-negative cells. The repertoire was sequenced with immunoSEQ multiplex PCR; TCRdb's copy has only in-frame clones and lacks some. The table records some 740,000 clones, more than 85% of them present only once. The sequencing sample was made of naive CD8+ T cells sorted from blood. The receptors shown here come from a man in his thirties or forties in good health.

The count of this clone is one. This chain links TRBV6-1 with TRBJ2-7; tentative D call: TRBD1 (5 bases). The germline V gene has CDR1 MNHNS and CDR2 SASEGT. CDR3 length: 14 residues. V lost 3 bases to trimming and J lost 3 bases, with 12 bases between them. The DNA of the CDR3 is TGTGCCAGCAGTGATTTTGCAGGGCACTACGAGCAGTACTTC. This sequence encodes CASSDFAGHYEQYF.

CDR3 DNA: TGTGCCAGCAGTTCCCTTAGGGCTAGCAATCAGCCCCAGCATTTT. Translation: CASSSLRASNQPQHF. The rearrangement uses TRBV28 and TRBJ1-5; D ambiguous. The germline V gene encodes CDR1 MDHEN and CDR2 SYDVKM. The germline V and J ends were trimmed by 4 bases and 0 bases, with 10 bases remaining between them. The length of the CDR3 is 15 residues.